Listed here are 29 T cell receptor beta chains from one sample, sequenced in a study of control samples from healthy donors and cancer patients. Here immunoSEQ multiplex PCR was the method, and the copy in TCRdb shows in-frame clones only, minus some. The sample includes 400,000 to 500,000 clones, 75% to 95% of them seen just once. The specimen was PBMCs. The source of these receptors is a man aged 35-49 years with head and neck cancer.

J is TRBJ1-6 and V is TRBV19, with D hard to call. The CDR3 extends over 12 amino acids. Germline V lookup: CDR1 LNHDA, CDR2 SQIVND (reference sequence). The ends were cut back, 2 bases at V and 13 bases at J, with 9 bases in the middle. This CDR3 reads CASSIIEGPLHF. Written as DNA, the CDR3 is TGTGCCAGTAGTATAATAGAGGGCCCCCTCCACTTT.

The chain combines TRBV28 with TRBJ1-3; the D gene is possibly TRBD1 (6 bases). This CDR3 is 13 amino acids long. Germline assignment: CDR1 MDHEN and CDR2 SYDVKM. With 7 bases removed from V and 4 bases from J, the gap between germline ends came to 11 bases. The CDR3 loop reads CASMGQGGNTIYF. The CDR3 DNA is TGTGCCAGCATGGGGCAGGGGGGAAACACCATATATTTT.

The chain uses TRBV24-1 and TRBJ2-1; 8 bases align to TRBD2. Unmatched junction bases numbered 8, after V lost 3 bases and J lost 8 bases. The CDR3 is made up of 15 amino acids. Germline V lookup: CDR1 KGHDR, CDR2 SFDVKD. CDR3 region: CATSDRTSPSDEQFF. CDR3 nucleotides: TGTGCCACCAGTGATCGGACTAGCCCCAGCGATGAGCAGTTCTTC.

The chain is built from TRBV10-2 and TRBJ2-6; D unclear. The CDR3 runs to 13 residues. Germline assignment: CDR1 WSHSY and CDR2 SAAADI. The V end was cut by 2 bases, the J end by 2 bases, with 1 base between. The CDR3 nucleotides are TGCGCCAGCAGTGAGACTGGGGCCAACGTCCTGACTTTC. Translation: CASSETGANVLTF.

The chain recombines TRBV2 with TRBJ2-3, with D possibly being TRBD2 (5 bases). The CDR3 is 14 residues long. The V gene's germline CDR1 is SNHLY and CDR2 FYNNEI. V shed 2 bases and J shed 3 bases, with 9 bases lying between them. The CDR3 sequence is CASSERSGTDTQYF. CDR3 in DNA: TGTGCCAGCAGTGAAAGATCGGGGACAGATACGCAGTATTTT.

V usage is TRBV7-9 and J usage is TRBJ2-7, with D perhaps matching TRBD1 (5 bases). The CDR3 length is 13 residues. V was cut by 5 bases and J by 3 bases, with 11 bases left in between. Per germline, CDR1 SEHNR and CDR2 FQNEAQ (reference sequence). In nucleotides, the CDR3 is TGTGCCAGCAGCACGCGCCAGGGCTACGAGCAGTACTTC. Translated, it gives CASSTRQGYEQYF.

This rearrangement joins TRBV6-5 to TRBJ1-5, with 7 bases aligning to TRBD1. Germline assignment: CDR1 MNHEY and CDR2 SVGAGI. V dropped 8 bases and J dropped 1; count of bases not matched to a gene: 5. This CDR3 spans 14 amino acids. The CDR3 reads CASVVGQSNQPQHF. The CDR3, as DNA: TGTGCCAGCGTGGTGGGACAGAGCAATCAGCCCCAGCATTTT.

V usage is TRBV3-1 (or the pseudogene TRBV3-2) and J usage is TRBJ2-1; D is undetermined. This CDR3 spans 15 amino acids. Trimming left V 1 base short and J 2 bases short, with 9 bases between. Germline V gene data show CDR1 as LGHDT and CDR2 as YNNKEL (reference sequence). The CDR3 nucleotides read TGTGCCAGCAGCCAAGTTGCGGCCCCCTACAATGAGCAGTTCTTC. Its protein product is CASSQVAAPYNEQFF.

This clone was seen a handful of times. The chain is built from TRBV19 and TRBJ1-5; tentative D call: TRBD1 (6 bases). The CDR3 contains 11 residues. Germline loops: CDR1 LNHDA, CDR2 SQIVND (reference sequence). The CDR3 sequence is CSTGKNQPQHF. In DNA, the CDR3 is TGTAGCACAGGGAAGAATCAGCCCCAGCATTTT.

The chain links TRBV29-1 to TRBJ1-1; D not certain. Germline lookup yields CDR1 SQVTM and CDR2 ANQGSEA. The V end was cut by 1 base, the J end by 3 bases, with 6 bases between. CDR3 length: 12 amino acids. The CDR3 protein is CSVEGGHTEAFF. In DNA, the CDR3 is TGCAGCGTTGAAGGGGGTCACACTGAAGCTTTCTTT. Looking up the rest from reference TRBV29-1 and TRBJ1-1 gives the full variable domain: SAVISQKPSRDICQRGTSLTIQCQVDSQVTMMFWYRQQPGQSLTLIATANQGSEATYESGFVIDKFPISRPNLTFSTLTVSNMSPEDSSIYLCSVEGGHTEAFFGQGTRLTVV.

The chain joins TRBV5-1 to TRBJ2-1; D call uncertain. The CDR3 spans 14 residues. Germline V lookup: CDR1 SGHRS, CDR2 YFSETQ. The V end lost 0 bases, the J end lost 7 bases, and 11 bases lay between the germline ends. The CDR3 DNA reads TGCGCCAGCAGCTTGGTCTCCTACCGGAATGAGCAGTTCTTC. It yields the protein CASSLVSYRNEQFF.

The rearrangement uses TRBV7-9 and TRBJ2-2; tentatively, D is TRBD1 (5 bases). The germline CDR1 and CDR2 sequences are SEHNR and FQNEAQ (reference sequence). Trimming took 7 bases from V and 0 from J, leaving 6 bases between them. This CDR3 has 13 amino acids. For the CDR3, the DNA is TGTGCCAGCAAACAGGCGAACACCGGGGAGCTGTTTTTT. Amino acid sequence: CASKQANTGELFF.

The CDR3: CASTDHARHSGGEQYF. The CDR3 DNA reads as TGTGCCAGCACTGACCACGCCCGGCACTCCGGAGGCGAGCAGTACTTC. This chain links TRBV25-1 with TRBJ2-7, with TRBD2 as a possible D gene (5 bases). V dropped 7 bases and J dropped 6 bases, with 25 bases sitting between them. This CDR3 has 16 residues. Germline assignment: CDR1 MGHDK and CDR2 SYGVNS.

V gene TRBV5-4 combines with J gene TRBJ2-1; 10 bases fit TRBD1. Looked up from germline, CDR1 is SGHNT and CDR2 is YYREEE (reference sequence). The CDR3 has 16 residues. The V gene end was trimmed by 4 bases and the J gene end by 5 bases; junction bases not matched to a gene: 9. Here the CDR3 reads CASSPGGDRGHNEQFF. In nucleotides, the CDR3 is TGTGCCAGCAGCCCAGGGGGGGACAGGGGTCACAATGAGCAGTTCTTC.

V usage is TRBV9 and J usage is TRBJ2-1; no definite D call. V gave up 2 bases and J gave up 10 bases, with 13 bases separating them. Germline-derived CDR1 and CDR2 are SGDLS and YYNGEE. CDR3 length: 13 amino acids. The CDR3 is CASSVQGSLEQFF. CDR3 DNA sequence: TGTGCCAGCAGCGTTCAAGGGTCGTTGGAGCAGTTCTTC.

The chain's CDR3 is CATSDPSLTGLGANVLTF. The CDR3 DNA follows: TGTGCCACCAGTGATCCCAGCCTAACAGGGTTAGGGGCCAACGTCCTGACTTTC. This sequence joins TRBV24-1 and TRBJ2-6; D perhaps matches TRBD1 (6 bases). V was clipped by 3 bases and J by 4 bases, with 18 bases between them. The CDR3 is 18 amino acids. Germline V lookup: CDR1 KGHDR, CDR2 SFDVKD.

The rearrangement uses TRBV4-3 and TRBJ2-7; TRBD1 agrees at 9 bases. The germline V gene encodes CDR1 LGHNA and CDR2 YSLEER. The CDR3 is made up of 16 amino acids. Germline trimming cut 4 bases from V and 2 bases from J; bases unmatched to any gene: 9. CDR3 nucleotides: TGCGCCAGCAGCCCTGCTCGGGACAGGGTGACCTACGAGCAGTACTTC. As protein: CASSPARDRVTYEQYF.

This chain connects TRBV28 to TRBJ2-5; 8 positions match TRBD2. The V gene end was trimmed by 5 bases and the J gene end by 4 bases; junction bases not matched to a gene: 6. This CDR3 region has 14 residues. CDR1 is MDHEN, CDR2 SYDVKM, per germline. The CDR3 spells CASSPRGGRETQYF. The CDR3, as DNA: TGTGCCAGCAGTCCACGGGGGGGCCGAGAGACCCAGTACTTC.

The chain has TRBV6-5 and TRBJ1-2, with D maybe TRBD1 (5 bases). Trimming took off 11 bases at V and 3 bases at J, with 16 bases between the two ends. The germline V gene encodes CDR1 MNHEY and CDR2 SVGAGI. The CDR3 is 13 amino acids. Written as DNA, the CDR3 is TGTGCCGGCCGTAGAAGGGGAGACTATGGCTACACCTTC. This gives the protein CAGRRRGDYGYTF.

The CDR3 bases are TGTGCCAGCAGTTATCAGGGACGCGGGGAGCTGTTTTTT. Translation: CASSYQGRGELFF. The gene calls are TRBV6-5 and TRBJ2-2; possibly TRBD1 or TRBD2 for D (5 bases each). This CDR3 is built from 13 residues. V was trimmed by 3 bases and J by 7 bases, leaving 9 bases between them. Germline V gene data show CDR1 as MNHEY and CDR2 as SVGAGI.

The chain links TRBV7-6 to TRBJ2-2; possibly TRBD2 for D (5 bases). The CDR3 totals 16 residues. The germline V gene has CDR1 SGHVS and CDR2 FNYEAQ. V gave up 5 bases and J gave up 1 base, with 14 bases separating them. DNA of the CDR3: TGTGCCAGCAGCCTACAGACGGGGAAGAACACCGGGGAGCTGTTTTTT. Its translation is CASSLQTGKNTGELFF.

The V gene is TRBV7-9, the J gene TRBJ2-1; a weak D match, TRBD2 (6 bases). The CDR3 consists of 17 residues. Trimming left V 3 bases short and J 6 bases short, with 21 bases between. The germline V gene has CDR1 SEHNR and CDR2 FQNEAQ (reference sequence). CDR3 protein: CASSFPGPPGRSNEQFF. CDR3 nucleotides: TGTGCCAGCAGCTTCCCAGGGCCCCCAGGGAGGTCCAATGAGCAGTTCTTC. Full variable domain (outside the CDR3, taken from reference TRBV7-9 and TRBJ2-1): DTGVSQNPRHKITKRGQNVTFRCDPISEHNRLYWYRQTLGQGPEFLTYFQNEAQLEKSRLLSDRFSAERPKGSFSTLEIQRTEQGDSAMYLCASSFPGPPGRSNEQFFGPGTRLTVL.

On this clone: This specimen includes other DNA sequences encoding the same CDR3. This chain joins TRBV19 and TRBJ2-5; TRBD1 aligns across 7 bases. CDR1 is LNHDA and CDR2 is SQIVND in the germline V gene (reference sequence). This CDR3 spans 13 amino acids. V trimming: 2 bases; J trimming: 3 bases; junction bases outside the gene matches: 0. The CDR3 is CASSITGEETQYF. DNA for the CDR3: TGTGCCAGTAGTATAACAGGGGAAGAGACCCAGTACTTC.

V usage is TRBV30 and J usage is TRBJ2-1, with a weak D call TRBD1 (5 bases). The CDR3 runs to 15 residues. Germline V lookup: CDR1 GTSNPN, CDR2 SVGIG (reference sequence). Trimming left V 5 bases short and J 0 bases short, with 14 bases between. The CDR3 DNA sequence: TGTGCCTGGTTCTACAGGAGAAGCTCCTACAATGAGCAGTTCTTC. The encoded protein is CAWFYRRSSYNEQFF.

V and J are TRBV20-1 and TRBJ2-1; D remains ambiguous. Per germline, CDR1 DFQATT and CDR2 SNEGSKA (reference sequence). This CDR3 contains 11 residues. Trimming cost V 2 bases and J 8 bases, with 7 bases left between them. The DNA of the CDR3 is TGCAGTGCTAGACCCAGAGATGAGCAGTTCTTC. It codes for CSARPRDEQFF.

This sequence joins TRBV7-8 and TRBJ1-4; no clear D. The CDR3 length is 17 residues. Germline V CDR1 and CDR2: SGHVS, FQNEAQ. Trimming left V 4 bases short and J 0 bases short, with 15 bases between. DNA of the CDR3: TGTGCCAGCAGCTGGAGCCACGAGGACCCAACTAATGAAAAACTGTTTTTT. The encoded protein is CASSWSHEDPTNEKLFF.

The CDR3 nucleotides are TGTGCCAGCAGTTTTGGGACAGGGTTTAATCAGCCCCAGCATTTT. This gives the protein CASSFGTGFNQPQHF. The V gene is TRBV27, the J gene TRBJ1-5, with 9 bases fitting TRBD1. The CDR3 runs 15 residues. The trim removed 3 bases at V and 4 bases at J, leaving 4 bases unmatched. The germline gives CDR1 MNHEY, CDR2 SMNVEV (reference sequence).

The CDR3 loop is CASSLSWVARRYEQYF. CDR3 coding DNA: TGTGCCAGCAGCTTGAGTTGGGTAGCAAGGAGGTACGAGCAGTACTTC. This chain links TRBV5-6 with TRBJ2-7; D may be TRBD2 (5 bases). From germline, CDR1 is SGHDT and CDR2 YYEEEE. The CDR3 spans 16 residues. V dropped 1 base and J dropped 4 bases, with 18 bases sitting between them.

The chain carries TRBV9 and TRBJ1-4; 12 bases line up with TRBD1. CDR3 length: 16 amino acids. Germline V lookup: CDR1 SGDLS, CDR2 YYNGEE. The junction had 2 bases not matched to a gene; V was cut back by 2 bases and J by 3 bases. CDR3 in amino acids: CASSVGTGGSNEKLFF. The CDR3 DNA reads TGTGCCAGCAGCGTCGGGACAGGGGGCTCTAATGAAAAACTGTTTTTT.